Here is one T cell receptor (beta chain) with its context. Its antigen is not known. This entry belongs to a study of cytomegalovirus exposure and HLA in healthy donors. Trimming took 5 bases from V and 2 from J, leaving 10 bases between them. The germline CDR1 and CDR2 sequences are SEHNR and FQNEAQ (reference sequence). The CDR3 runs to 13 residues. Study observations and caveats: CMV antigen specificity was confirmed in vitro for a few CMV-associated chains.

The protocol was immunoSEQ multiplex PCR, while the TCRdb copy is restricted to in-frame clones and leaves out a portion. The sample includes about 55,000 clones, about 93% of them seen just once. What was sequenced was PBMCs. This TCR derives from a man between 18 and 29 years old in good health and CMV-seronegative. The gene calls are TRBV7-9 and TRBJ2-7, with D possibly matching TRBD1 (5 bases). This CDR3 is CASSPRTTYEQYF. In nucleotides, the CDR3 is TGTGCCAGCAGCCCGAGGACAACCTACGAGCAGTACTTC.